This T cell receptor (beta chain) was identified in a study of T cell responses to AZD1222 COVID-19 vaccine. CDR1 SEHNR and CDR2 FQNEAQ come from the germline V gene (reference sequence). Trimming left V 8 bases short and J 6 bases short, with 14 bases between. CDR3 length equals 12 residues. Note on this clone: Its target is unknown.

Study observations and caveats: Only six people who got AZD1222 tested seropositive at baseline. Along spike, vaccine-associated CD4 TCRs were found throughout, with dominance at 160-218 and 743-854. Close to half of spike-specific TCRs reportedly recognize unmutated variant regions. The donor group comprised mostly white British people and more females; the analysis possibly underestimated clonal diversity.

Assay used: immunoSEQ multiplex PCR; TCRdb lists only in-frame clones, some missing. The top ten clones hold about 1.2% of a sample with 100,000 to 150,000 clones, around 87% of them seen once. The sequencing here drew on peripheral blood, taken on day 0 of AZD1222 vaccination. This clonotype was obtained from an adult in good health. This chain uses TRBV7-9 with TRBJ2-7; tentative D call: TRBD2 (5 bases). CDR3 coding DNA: TGTGCCAGCGCCCGAGGGCCGGGCGAGCAGTACTTC. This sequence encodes CASARGPGEQYF. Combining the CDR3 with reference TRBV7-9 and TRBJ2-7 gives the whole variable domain DTGVSQNPRHKITKRGQNVTFRCDPISEHNRLYWYRQTLGQGPEFLTYFQNEAQLEKSRLLSDRFSAERPKGSFSTLEIQRTEQGDSAMYLCASARGPGEQYFGPGTRLTVT.